This paragraph reports one T cell receptor beta chain. As yet, its antigen is unknown. These data are taken from a study of T-cell memory formation after mild COVID-19. Study background: Largely donor-specific TCR clusters were found. Whole-study findings and limits: Cross-reactive memory apparently joined, as some responding clones appeared in pre-infection memory.

Germline assignment: CDR1 SGHAT and CDR2 FQDESV (reference sequence). The CDR3 contains 13 residues. Trimming took 8 bases from V and 5 from J, leaving 15 bases between them. Each CDR3 protein is one row after TCRdb ran MiXCR on the 5' RACE reads. Found here are roughly 320,000 distinct CDR3 sequences, around 28% of them singletons; the top ten hold about 13%. The specimen sequenced was PBMCs or a T cell subset sorted from them (not recorded which). The chain links TRBV11-1 to TRBJ1-1; D not resolved. The source of this sequence is an adult woman who had mild COVID-19 (a few samples of this study predate the infection). Cell type and time point are not known. The CDR3 loop reads CASSAVVRTEAFF. The CDR3 DNA follows: TGTGCCAGCTCGGCCGTGGTTAGGACTGAAGCTTTCTTT. The full variable domain, completed using reference TRBV11-1 and TRBJ1-1, is EAEVAQSPRYKITEKSQAVAFWCDPISGHATLYWYRQILGQGPELLVQFQDESVVDDSQLPKDRFSAERLKGVDSTLKIQPAELGDSAMYLCASSAVVRTEAFFGQGTRLTVV.